The 2 T cell receptor beta chains below were found in one sample sequenced in a study of blood T cell repertoires in COVID-19. Sequencing used immunoSEQ multiplex PCR; TCRdb keeps in-frame clones, though not all of them. Among tens of thousands of clones listed, 89% were seen once. The sequenced sample was peripheral blood. The receptors originated from a woman aged 60-70 years with COVID-19, enrolled during active disease.

V and J are TRBV12-3 or TRBV12-4 and TRBJ1-2; D not certain. The CDR3 totals 11 residues. V lost 6 bases to trimming and J lost 8 bases, with 10 bases between them. In nucleotides, the CDR3 is TGTGCCAGCAGCCGGATCAGGGGCTACACCTTC. Encoded protein: CASSRIRGYTF.

This clone has a single count. This sequence joins TRBV13 and TRBJ2-1; TRBD1 aligns across 10 bases. V shed 5 bases, J shed 4 bases, and the junction held 2 bases outside the gene matches. There are 14 residues in the CDR3. CDR1 PRHDT and CDR2 FYEKMQ come from the germline V gene (reference sequence). The CDR3 region has the DNA TGTGCCAGCAGCCCGGGACAGGGGTACAATGAGCAGTTCTTC. Translating it yields CASSPGQGYNEQFF.